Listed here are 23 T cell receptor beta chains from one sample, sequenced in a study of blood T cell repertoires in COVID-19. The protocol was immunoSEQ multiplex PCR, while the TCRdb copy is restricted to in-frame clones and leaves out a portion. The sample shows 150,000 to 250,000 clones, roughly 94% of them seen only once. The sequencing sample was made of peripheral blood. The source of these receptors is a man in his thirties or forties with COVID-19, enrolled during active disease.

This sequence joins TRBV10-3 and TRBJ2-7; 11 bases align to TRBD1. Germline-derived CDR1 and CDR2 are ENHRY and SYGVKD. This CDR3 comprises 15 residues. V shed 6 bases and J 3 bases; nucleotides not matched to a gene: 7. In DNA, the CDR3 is TGTGCCATCAGAGAGGACAGGGGGCTAGTCTACGAGCAGTACTTC. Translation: CAIREDRGLVYEQYF.

The CDR3 nucleotides are TGTGCCAGCAGCGTAGCCAACTCCTACGAGCAGTACTTC. It yields the protein CASSVANSYEQYF. V usage is TRBV9 and J usage is TRBJ2-7; D is unclear. The CDR3 extends over 13 amino acids. The germline V gene has CDR1 SGDLS and CDR2 YYNGEE. V lost 0 bases and J 0 bases, leaving 4 bases between the germline ends. The whole variable domain, remainder taken from reference TRBV9 and TRBJ2-7, is DSGVTQTPKHLITATGQRVTLRCSPRSGDLSVYWYQQSLDQGLQFLIQYYNGEERAKGNILERFSAQQFPDLHSELNLSSLELGDSALYFCASSVANSYEQYFGPGTRLTVT.

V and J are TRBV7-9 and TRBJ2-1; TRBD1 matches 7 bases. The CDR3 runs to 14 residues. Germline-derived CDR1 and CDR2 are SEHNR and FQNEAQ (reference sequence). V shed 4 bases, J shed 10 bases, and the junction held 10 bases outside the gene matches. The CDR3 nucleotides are TGTGCCAGCAGCTACGGACAGGTTATCGGGGAGCAGTTCTTC. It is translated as CASSYGQVIGEQFF.

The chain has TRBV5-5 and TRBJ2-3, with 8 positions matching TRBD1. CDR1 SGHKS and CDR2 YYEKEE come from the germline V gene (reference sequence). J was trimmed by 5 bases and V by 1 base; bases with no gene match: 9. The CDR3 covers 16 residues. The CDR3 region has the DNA TGTGCCAGCAGCTTGCAGGGGGCCAGGGACGAAGATACGCAGTATTTT. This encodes CASSLQGARDEDTQYF.

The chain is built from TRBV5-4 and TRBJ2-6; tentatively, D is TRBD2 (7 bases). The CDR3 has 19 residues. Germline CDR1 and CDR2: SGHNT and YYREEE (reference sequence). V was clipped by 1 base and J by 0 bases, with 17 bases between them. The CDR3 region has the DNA TGTGCCAGCAGCTTGTCGGGGGGCAGGGTAGTCTCTGGGGCCAACGTCCTGACTTTC. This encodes CASSLSGGRVVSGANVLTF.

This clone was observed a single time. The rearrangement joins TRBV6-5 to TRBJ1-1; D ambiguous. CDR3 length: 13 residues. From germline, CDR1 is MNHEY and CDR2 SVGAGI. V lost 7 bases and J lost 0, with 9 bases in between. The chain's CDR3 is CASTTVVNTEAFF. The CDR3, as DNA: TGTGCCAGCACTACCGTCGTGAACACTGAAGCTTTCTTT.

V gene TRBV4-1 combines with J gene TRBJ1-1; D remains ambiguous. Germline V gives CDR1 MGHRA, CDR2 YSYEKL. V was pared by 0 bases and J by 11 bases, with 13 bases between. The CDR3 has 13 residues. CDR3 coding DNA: TGCGCCAGCAGCCAAGAGGACTCCCGGGCGGCTTTCTTT. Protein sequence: CASSQEDSRAAFF.

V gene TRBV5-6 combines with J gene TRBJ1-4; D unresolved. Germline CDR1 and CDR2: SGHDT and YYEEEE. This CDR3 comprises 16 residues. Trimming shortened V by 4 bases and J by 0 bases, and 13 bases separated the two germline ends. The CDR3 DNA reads TGTGCCAGCAGCCGCCCGTTAGGAGCAACTAATGAAAAACTGTTTTTT. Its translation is CASSRPLGATNEKLFF.

The CDR3 DNA reads TGTGCCAGCAGCCAGCCGGACAGAGAAGTATATGGCTACACCTTC. Translating gives CASSQPDREVYGYTF. The chain carries TRBV4-2 and TRBJ1-2, with D perhaps matching TRBD1 (6 bases). CDR3 size: 15 residues. Germline values: CDR1 LGHNA, CDR2 YNFKEQ. V shed 3 bases and J shed 5 bases, with 16 bases lying between them.

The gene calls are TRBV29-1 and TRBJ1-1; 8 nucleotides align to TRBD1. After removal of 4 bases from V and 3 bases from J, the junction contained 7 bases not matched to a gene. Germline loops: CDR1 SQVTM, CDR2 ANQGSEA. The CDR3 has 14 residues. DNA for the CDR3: TGCAGCGTTGCCAGGGGGCTTTCGGACACTGAAGCTTTCTTT. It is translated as CSVARGLSDTEAFF.

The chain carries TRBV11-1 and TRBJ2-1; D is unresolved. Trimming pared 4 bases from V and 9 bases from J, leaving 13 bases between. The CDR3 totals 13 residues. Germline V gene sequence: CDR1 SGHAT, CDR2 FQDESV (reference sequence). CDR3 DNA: TGTGCCAGCAGCTCCCTCCATGGCAGTGAGCAGTTCTTC. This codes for CASSSLHGSEQFF.

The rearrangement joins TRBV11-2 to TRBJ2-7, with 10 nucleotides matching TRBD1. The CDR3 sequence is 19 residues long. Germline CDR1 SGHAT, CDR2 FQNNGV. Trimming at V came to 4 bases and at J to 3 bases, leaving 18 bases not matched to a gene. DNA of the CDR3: TGTGCCAGCAGCTCAGCCGGGTCGACAGGGGGCATGAACTTCTACGAGCAGTACTTC. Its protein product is CASSSAGSTGGMNFYEQYF.

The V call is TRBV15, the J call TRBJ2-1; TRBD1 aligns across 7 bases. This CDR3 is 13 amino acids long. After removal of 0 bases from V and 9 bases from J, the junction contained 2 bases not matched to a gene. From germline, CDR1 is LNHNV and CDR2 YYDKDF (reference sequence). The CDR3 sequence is CATSRDGDSEQFF. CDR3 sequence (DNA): TGTGCCACCAGCAGAGATGGGGACAGTGAGCAGTTCTTC.

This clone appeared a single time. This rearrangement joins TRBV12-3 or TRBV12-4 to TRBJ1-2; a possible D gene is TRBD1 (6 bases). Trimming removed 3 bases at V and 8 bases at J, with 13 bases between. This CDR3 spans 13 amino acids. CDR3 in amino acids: CASSFMGARGYTF. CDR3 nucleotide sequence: TGTGCCAGCAGTTTTATGGGGGCTCGAGGCTACACCTTC.

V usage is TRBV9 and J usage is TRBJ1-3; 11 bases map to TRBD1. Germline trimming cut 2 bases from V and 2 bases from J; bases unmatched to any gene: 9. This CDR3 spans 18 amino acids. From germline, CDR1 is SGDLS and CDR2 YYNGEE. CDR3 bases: TGTGCCAGCAGCGTCGACATACCGGGACAGGGGGCTGGAAACACCATATATTTT. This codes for CASSVDIPGQGAGNTIYF.

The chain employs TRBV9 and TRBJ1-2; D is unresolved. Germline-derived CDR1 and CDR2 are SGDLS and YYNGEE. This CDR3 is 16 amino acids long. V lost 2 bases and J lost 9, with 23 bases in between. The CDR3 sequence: CASSVLSGRTIASYTF. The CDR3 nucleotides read TGTGCCAGCAGCGTGTTATCAGGACGGACTATCGCGAGCTACACCTTC. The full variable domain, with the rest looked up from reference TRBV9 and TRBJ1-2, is DSGVTQTPKHLITATGQRVTLRCSPRSGDLSVYWYQQSLDQGLQFLIQYYNGEERAKGNILERFSAQQFPDLHSELNLSSLELGDSALYFCASSVLSGRTIASYTFGSGTRLTVV.

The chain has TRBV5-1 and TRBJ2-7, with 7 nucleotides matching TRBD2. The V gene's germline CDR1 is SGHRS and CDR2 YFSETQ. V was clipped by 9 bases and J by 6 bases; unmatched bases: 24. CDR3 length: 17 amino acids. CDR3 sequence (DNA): TGCGCCACCACACGAGGGATATCCGGGACTACCTCTCTCGAGCAGTACTTC. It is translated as CATTRGISGTTSLEQYF.

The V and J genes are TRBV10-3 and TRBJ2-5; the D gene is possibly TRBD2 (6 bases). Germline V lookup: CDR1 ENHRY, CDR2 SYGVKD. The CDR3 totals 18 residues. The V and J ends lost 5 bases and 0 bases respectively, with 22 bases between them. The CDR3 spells CAISSPGTRGSHQETQYF. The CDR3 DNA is TGTGCCATCAGTTCCCCCGGGACTCGGGGTTCTCACCAAGAGACCCAGTACTTC.

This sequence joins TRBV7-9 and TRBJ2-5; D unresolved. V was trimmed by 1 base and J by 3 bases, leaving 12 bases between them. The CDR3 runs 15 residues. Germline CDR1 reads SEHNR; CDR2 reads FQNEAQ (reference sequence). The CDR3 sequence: CASSLVFRLEETQYF. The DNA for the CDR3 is TGTGCCAGCAGCTTAGTATTTAGATTGGAAGAGACCCAGTACTTC.

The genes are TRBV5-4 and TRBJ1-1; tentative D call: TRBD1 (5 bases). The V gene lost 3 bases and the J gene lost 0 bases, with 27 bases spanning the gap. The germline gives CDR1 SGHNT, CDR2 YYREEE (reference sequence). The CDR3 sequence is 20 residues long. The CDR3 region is CASSSLSNRDSRVVNTEAFF. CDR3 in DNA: TGTGCCAGCAGCTCTCTATCTAACCGGGACTCACGAGTTGTGAACACTGAAGCTTTCTTT.

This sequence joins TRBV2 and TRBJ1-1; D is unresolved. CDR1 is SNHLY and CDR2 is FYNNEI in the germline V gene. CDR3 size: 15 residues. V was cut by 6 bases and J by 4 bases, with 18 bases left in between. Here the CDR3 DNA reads TGTGCCAGCAGAAGAGAGGGAGGGTTGGGCACTGAAGCTTTCTTT. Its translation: CASRREGGLGTEAFF.

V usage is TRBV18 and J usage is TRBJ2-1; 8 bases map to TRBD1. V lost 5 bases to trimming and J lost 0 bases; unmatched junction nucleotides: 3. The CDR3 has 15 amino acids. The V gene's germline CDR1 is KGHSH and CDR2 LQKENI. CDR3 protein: CASSTGQGSYNEQFF. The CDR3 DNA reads TGTGCCAGCTCAACCGGACAGGGCTCCTACAATGAGCAGTTCTTC.

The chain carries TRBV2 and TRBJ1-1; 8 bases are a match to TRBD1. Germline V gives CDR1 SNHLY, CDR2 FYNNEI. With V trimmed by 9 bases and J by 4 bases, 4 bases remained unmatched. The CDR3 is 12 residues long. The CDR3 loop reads CARQGDGTEAFF. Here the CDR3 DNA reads TGTGCCAGACAGGGGGATGGCACTGAAGCTTTCTTT.